These 23 T cell receptor beta chains were sequenced from one sample in a study of CD8 T cells in Susac syndrome. With random hexamers, reverse transcription was performed on roughly 0.5 to 1 ug of RNA. MiXCR, applied by TCRdb to the immunoSEQ multiplex PCR reads, yields one record per CDR3 protein. Here the sample spans 140,000 or so distinct CDR3 sequences, approximately 95% being singletons. The specimen was CD4+ T cells from PBMCs. The source of these receptors is a human donor with multiple sclerosis.

The chain joins TRBV6-5 to TRBJ2-5; D perhaps matches TRBD1 (5 bases). The CDR3 length is 14 residues. Germline CDR1 MNHEY, CDR2 SVGAGI. The V end was cut by 2 bases, the J end by 1 base, with 8 bases between. CDR3 sequence reads: CASSYSRVQETQYF. The CDR3 DNA is TGTGCCAGCAGTTACAGCAGGGTCCAAGAGACCCAGTACTTC.

The chain carries TRBV9 and TRBJ2-1; D uncertain. Trimming shortened V by 1 base and J by 8 bases, and 13 bases separated the two germline ends. This CDR3 contains 14 residues. Germline values: CDR1 SGDLS, CDR2 YYNGEE. This CDR3 is CASSVIVPSDEQFF. DNA of the CDR3: TGTGCCAGCAGCGTAATTGTCCCCAGTGATGAGCAGTTCTTC.

The rearrangement uses TRBV27 and TRBJ2-1; D call uncertain. The germline CDR1 and CDR2 sequences are MNHEY and SMNVEV (reference sequence). The CDR3 runs 15 residues. The V and J ends lost 0 bases and 2 bases respectively, with 8 bases between them. CDR3 DNA: TGTGCCAGCAGTTTATCGAGGCAGCCCTACAATGAGCAGTTCTTC. Its protein product is CASSLSRQPYNEQFF.

V is TRBV9 and J is TRBJ2-2; no reliable D call. From germline, CDR1 is SGDLS and CDR2 YYNGEE. This CDR3 region has 14 residues. V was trimmed by 4 bases and J by 3 bases, leaving 10 bases between them. The CDR3 is CASSPRIDTGELFF. In DNA, the CDR3 is TGTGCCAGCAGCCCTAGAATAGACACCGGGGAGCTGTTTTTT.

In its sample, this clonotype was seen once. The chain recombines TRBV6-5 with TRBJ1-3; D perhaps matches TRBD1 (6 bases). The V and J ends lost 4 bases and 2 bases respectively, with 18 bases between them. This CDR3 comprises 17 residues. Germline CDR1 MNHEY, CDR2 SVGAGI. The DNA for the CDR3 is TGTGCCAGCAGTTTGTCGAAACAGGGAGAAGCTGGAAACACCATATATTTT. It specifies CASSLSKQGEAGNTIYF.

In this sample, this clonotype turned up once. The chain employs TRBV5-4 and TRBJ1-2; D is undetermined. Looked up from germline, CDR1 is SGHNT and CDR2 is YYREEE (reference sequence). The CDR3 is made up of 12 amino acids. Between the trimmed V and J ends, which lost 5 bases and 8 bases, there was a span of 13 bases. CDR3 nucleotide sequence: TGTGCCAGCAGGGCCACCGGGAGGGGCTACACCTTC. It specifies CASRATGRGYTF.

This chain uses TRBV12-3 or TRBV12-4 with TRBJ2-3, with 7 bases matching TRBD2. The CDR3 has 13 residues. V shed 8 bases and J 6 bases; nucleotides not matched to a gene: 8. CDR3 in DNA: TGTGCCAGCCGAAAGGCGACTAGCGATACGCAGTATTTT. Residues: CASRKATSDTQYF.

The gene calls are TRBV6-5 and TRBJ2-1; no clear D. Trimming removed 7 bases at V and 14 bases at J, with 21 bases between. The V gene's germline CDR1 is MNHEY and CDR2 SVGAGI. The CDR3 loop spans 13 amino acids. CDR3 region: CASTNNGGTEKFF. CDR3 nucleotide sequence: TGTGCCAGCACTAACAACGGCGGCACGGAAAAGTTCTTC.

This clonotype has just one count. V is TRBV20-1 and J is TRBJ1-5, with a tentative D call TRBD1 (5 bases). Trimming took off 3 bases at V and 2 bases at J, with 8 bases between the two ends. Looked up from germline, CDR1 is DFQATT and CDR2 is SNEGSKA (reference sequence). The CDR3 loop spans 13 amino acids. CDR3 DNA: TGCAGTGCTAGTGTGGGGGGCAATCAGCCCCAGCATTTT. It encodes CSASVGGNQPQHF.

The gene calls are TRBV7-9 and TRBJ2-7, with D unclear. The CDR3 covers 16 residues. Germline-derived CDR1 and CDR2 are SEHNR and FQNEAQ (reference sequence). V gave up 3 bases and J gave up 3 bases, with 18 bases separating them. The CDR3 loop reads CASSFSVRSLDYEQYF. CDR3 DNA: TGTGCCAGCAGCTTCTCGGTTCGTAGTCTCGACTACGAGCAGTACTTC.

The CDR3 nucleotides are TGTGCCAGCAGCCAAGGGAGGGGATTTACCTATGGCTACACCTTC. This encodes CASSQGRGFTYGYTF. The rearrangement links TRBV3-1 to TRBJ1-2; a weak D match, TRBD1 (5 bases). V was cut by 1 base and J by 4 bases, with 13 bases left in between. This CDR3 is 15 amino acids long. CDR1 is LGHDT and CDR2 is YNNKEL in the germline V gene (reference sequence).

J is TRBJ2-7 and V is TRBV11-2; D may be TRBD1 (7 bases). Germline V gene data show CDR1 as SGHAT and CDR2 as FQNNGV. The CDR3 has 14 amino acids. Trimming left V 5 bases short and J 7 bases short, with 18 bases between. This chain's CDR3 is CASSPTEGAREQYF. The CDR3 bases are TGTGCCAGCAGCCCTACGGAGGGGGCCCGGGAGCAGTACTTC.

DNA for the CDR3: TGTGCCATCAGTGAGTCGGGGACTAGTAAGCTCGAGCAGTACTTC. Protein sequence: CAISESGTSKLEQYF. The chain joins TRBV10-3 to TRBJ2-7, with 8 bases fitting TRBD2. With V trimmed by 0 bases and J by 6 bases, 7 bases remained unmatched. The V gene's germline CDR1 is ENHRY and CDR2 SYGVKD. The CDR3 length is 15 residues.

The rearrangement links TRBV3-1 to TRBJ2-1, with TRBD2 matching 8 bases. Trimming at V came to 4 bases and at J to 10 bases, leaving 9 bases not matched to a gene. Germline V CDR1 and CDR2: LGHDT, YNNKEL (reference sequence). This CDR3 region has 14 residues. The CDR3, as DNA: TGTGCCAGCAGCCCGTTGGCGGGAGGAACGGAGCAGTTCTTC. Residues: CASSPLAGGTEQFF.

The J gene is TRBJ1-2, the V gene TRBV28; weak D call: TRBD1 (5 bases). CDR1 is MDHEN and CDR2 is SYDVKM in the germline V gene. Trimming stripped 3 bases from V and 4 bases from J, with 6 bases between. The length of the CDR3 is 12 residues. The CDR3 loop is CASSLRGYGYTF. The CDR3 DNA reads TGTGCCAGCAGTTTGAGGGGCTATGGCTACACCTTC.

Written as DNA, the CDR3 is TGTGCCAGCAGCCTGAAGGATAGCGCTCACGAGCAGTACTTC. It is translated as CASSLKDSAHEQYF. V and J are TRBV7-9 and TRBJ2-7; the D gene is possibly TRBD2 (5 bases). The germline gives CDR1 SEHNR, CDR2 FQNEAQ (reference sequence). The CDR3 runs 14 residues. The germline V and J ends were trimmed by 5 bases and 5 bases, with 16 bases remaining between them.

This rearrangement joins TRBV15 to TRBJ1-1, with D unclear. The CDR3 extends over 12 amino acids. The germline V and J ends were trimmed by 3 bases and 7 bases, with 9 bases remaining between them. Germline V gene lookup returns CDR1 LNHNV and CDR2 YYDKDF (reference sequence). CDR3 nucleotides: TGTGCCACCAGCAGTGGATACCTTGAAGCTTTCTTT. This codes for CATSSGYLEAFF.

The chain has TRBV4-1 and TRBJ2-1; D could derive from TRBD1 or TRBD2 (6 bases each). The CDR3 is made up of 21 amino acids. V lost 0 bases and J 4 bases, leaving 28 bases between the germline ends. The germline V gene has CDR1 MGHRA and CDR2 YSYEKL. CDR3 protein: CASSQDQPKFRPRGLYNEQFF. The CDR3 DNA sequence: TGCGCCAGCAGCCAAGATCAACCCAAGTTTAGACCCAGGGGACTGTACAATGAGCAGTTCTTC.

The gene calls are TRBV11-2 and TRBJ2-3, with TRBD1 identical over 8 bases. Looked up from germline, CDR1 is SGHAT and CDR2 is FQNNGV. Trimming took 1 base from V and 4 from J; bases not matched to a gene: 1. CDR3 length: 14 residues. CDR3 sequence reads: CASSLGTGSDTQYF. The CDR3 DNA follows: TGTGCCAGCAGCTTAGGGACAGGGTCAGATACGCAGTATTTT.

This rearrangement joins TRBV29-1 to TRBJ2-2; possibly TRBD1 for D (5 bases). The CDR3 length is 13 residues. Germline CDR1 reads SQVTM; CDR2 reads ANQGSEA. The ends were cut back, 7 bases at V and 1 base at J, with 10 bases in the middle. CDR3 bases: TGCAGCGAAGGGGTTAAGAACACCGGGGAGCTGTTTTTT. Its protein is CSEGVKNTGELFF.

The rearrangement links TRBV9 to TRBJ2-7, with 8 bases that match TRBD2. With 0 bases clipped from V and 5 bases from J, the junction kept 13 bases outside the gene matches. Germline V gives CDR1 SGDLS, CDR2 YYNGEE. The CDR3 sequence is 17 residues long. The DNA of the CDR3 is TGTGCCAGCAGCGTAGAACCAGCGGGAGCACTAAGGAACGAGCAGTACTTC. It yields the protein CASSVEPAGALRNEQYF.

This rearrangement joins TRBV28 to TRBJ1-5; 7 nucleotides align to TRBD1. Trimming at V came to 8 bases and at J to 3 bases, leaving 13 bases not matched to a gene. The CDR3 runs 16 residues. Germline-derived CDR1 and CDR2 are MDHEN and SYDVKM. The CDR3 DNA is TGTGCCAGCTCGGGACAGCGCCTGGTGTTCAATCAGCCCCAGCATTTT. This sequence encodes CASSGQRLVFNQPQHF.

This clonotype has a single count. V is TRBV3-1 and J is TRBJ2-2, with D unclear. The CDR3 consists of 14 residues. Germline V gene data show CDR1 as LGHDT and CDR2 as YNNKEL (reference sequence). The germline V and J ends were trimmed by 6 bases and 6 bases, with 14 bases remaining between them. Here the CDR3 reads CASRNQNSAGELFF. DNA for the CDR3: TGTGCCAGCAGAAACCAAAACTCGGCCGGGGAGCTGTTTTTT.